The rows below give T cell receptor beta chains drawn from one sample of a study of cytomegalovirus exposure and HLA in healthy donors. Generated by immunoSEQ multiplex PCR, the TCRdb table keeps only in-frame clones and is missing some. The table includes roughly 300,000 clones, roughly 90% detected once. Sequencing was performed on PBMCs. These receptor sequences come from a woman aged 18-35 years in good health and CMV-seronegative. Each CDR3 is given with its conserved first and last residue. D genes are given only for firm matches. Rows may omit the clone size; those that give it use once, few, many or a size class.

V	size	D	J	CDR3	DNA
TRBV5-6	-	TRBD2	TRBJ2-7	CASSPGLAGDSYEQYF	TGTGCCAGCAGCCCGGGACTAGCGGGAGACTCTTACGAGCAGTACTTC
TRBV4-1	-	TRBD2	TRBJ2-1	CASSQAGLAGGGEQFF	TGCGCCAGCAGCCAAGCGGGACTAGCGGGAGGAGGCGAGCAGTTCTTC
TRBV19	-	TRBD1	TRBJ2-7	CASSGGQGSKYF	TGTGCCAGTAGTGGAGGACAGGGTTCGAAGTACTTC
TRBV25-1	-	-	TRBJ2-5	CASGRGKAFQETQYF	TGTGCCAGCGGACGGGGTAAGGCGTTCCAAGAGACCCAGTACTTC
TRBV13	-	TRBD1	TRBJ2-3	CASSLSRGQTDTQYF	TGTGCCAGCAGCTTAAGCAGGGGGCAAACAGATACGCAGTATTTT
TRBV29-1	once	-	TRBJ2-3	CSVTAGPDTQYF	TGCAGCGTCACGGCAGGGCCAGATACGCAGTATTTT
TRBV14	-	TRBD2	TRBJ2-7	CARRLALHYEQYF	TGTGCCAGACGACTAGCGCTACACTACGAGCAGTACTTC
TRBV2	-	-	TRBJ1-1	CASRGGLNTEAFF	TGTGCCAGCAGAGGAGGTTTGAACACTGAAGCTTTCTTT
TRBV25-1	-	TRBD2	TRBJ2-1	CASSDTSGRAANEQFF	TGTGCCAGCAGTGACACAAGCGGGAGGGCCGCCAATGAGCAGTTCTTC
TRBV4-1	-	-	TRBJ1-5	CASSQGAGQENQPQHF	TGCGCCAGCAGCCAAGGGGCAGGGCAGGAGAATCAGCCCCAGCATTTT
TRBV5-1	few	-	TRBJ2-2	CASSLFLGTGELFF	TGCGCCAGCAGCTTGTTCCTCGGGACCGGGGAGCTGTTTTTT
TRBV28	-	-	TRBJ1-4	CASSFGGENEKLFF	TGTGCCAGCAGTTTTGGGGGGGAAAATGAAAAACTGTTTTTT
TRBV27	-	-	TRBJ1-2	CASSSRGIPFGYTF	TGTGCCAGCAGTTCTAGAGGTATCCCCTTTGGCTACACCTTC
TRBV9	-	-	TRBJ2-1	CASSVELSYNEQFF	TGTGCCAGCAGCGTAGAACTCTCCTACAATGAGCAGTTCTTC
TRBV29-1	-	-	TRBJ1-4	CSVAGRLNEKLFF	TGCAGCGTAGCGGGACGGCTTAATGAAAAACTGTTTTTT
TRBV28	-	TRBD1	TRBJ2-7	CASLGQGYVEQYF	TGTGCCAGCCTGGGACAGGGGTATGTCGAGCAGTACTTC
TRBV28	-	-	TRBJ2-5	CASSYSGVETQYF	TGTGCCAGCAGTTATTCAGGGGTCGAGACCCAGTACTTC
TRBV28	-	-	TRBJ1-1	CASSLGGATEAFF	TGTGCCAGCAGTTTAGGGGGGGCCACTGAAGCTTTCTTT
TRBV4-3	-	TRBD2	TRBJ2-7	CASGMSGRRHEQYF	TGCGCCAGCGGTATGAGCGGGAGACGACACGAGCAGTACTTC
TRBV19	-	TRBD2	TRBJ2-6	CASTPGLAGGRGSSGANVLTF	TGTGCCAGTACCCCGGGACTAGCGGGAGGAAGGGGGTCCTCTGGGGCCAACGTCCTGACTTTC
TRBV5-1	-	-	TRBJ1-1	CASSPSVQGRPEAFF	TGCGCCAGCAGCCCCTCCGTACAGGGTCGGCCTGAAGCTTTCTTT
TRBV25-1	-	TRBD2	TRBJ2-1	CASHHGTSGSREQFF	TGTGCCAGTCACCACGGGACTAGCGGGAGCCGAGAGCAGTTCTTC
TRBV7-7	-	-	TRBJ2-7	CASSPFSYEQYF	TGTGCTAGCAGCCCTTTCTCCTACGAGCAGTACTTC
TRBV27	-	-	TRBJ2-1	CASKEGTSYNEQFF	TGTGCCAGCAAGGAGGGAACGTCCTACAATGAGCAGTTCTTC
TRBV30	-	-	TRBJ2-2	CAWKSAGELFF	TGTGCCTGGAAATCAGCCGGGGAGCTGTTTTTT
TRBV10-3	once	TRBD1	TRBJ2-1	CAISGAGQGSPSSYNEQFF	TGTGCCATCAGTGGTGCGGGACAGGGTTCCCCGAGCTCCTACAATGAGCAGTTCTTC
TRBV5-1	once	-	TRBJ2-7	CASSPTPSYEQYF	TGCGCCAGCAGCCCCACACCGTCCTACGAGCAGTACTTC
TRBV27	once	TRBD1	TRBJ1-3	CASRQGAGGNTIYF	TGTGCCAGCAGGCAGGGGGCGGGAGGAAACACCATATATTTT
TRBV9	-	TRBD1	TRBJ1-2	CASSAGTGVNYGYTF	TGTGCCAGCAGCGCCGGGACAGGGGTTAACTATGGCTACACCTTC
TRBV7-2	once	-	TRBJ2-6	CASSLGGRGANVLTF	TGTGCCAGCAGCTTAGGGGGGCGCGGAGCCAACGTCCTGACTTTC
TRBV27	-	TRBD2	TRBJ2-3	CASSLSARTSGRWGTDTQYF	TGTGCCAGCAGTTTATCTGCCCGGACTAGCGGGAGATGGGGCACAGATACGCAGTATTTT
TRBV9	-	-	TRBJ2-2	CASSASGRTNTGELFF	TGTGCCAGCAGCGCCAGCGGCCGGACGAACACCGGGGAGCTGTTTTTT
TRBV5-1	-	TRBD2	TRBJ2-3	CASSYFSGTSGGTDTQYF	TGCGCCAGCAGCTATTTTTCCGGGACTAGTGGGGGCACAGATACGCAGTATTTT
TRBV19	-	TRBD2	TRBJ2-7	CASSISGLASEQYF	TGTGCCAGTAGTATTTCCGGACTAGCTTCCGAGCAGTACTTC
TRBV27	-	TRBD2	TRBJ2-1	CASSLAGESYNEQFF	TGTGCCAGCAGTTTAGCGGGGGAGTCCTACAATGAGCAGTTCTTC
TRBV15	-	-	TRBJ2-5	CATSRDGAQPQETQYF	TGTGCCACCAGCAGAGATGGAGCGCAACCACAAGAGACCCAGTACTTC
TRBV9	-	-	TRBJ2-7	CASSVGQALTYEQYF	TGTGCCAGCAGCGTAGGGCAGGCGCTGACCTACGAGCAGTACTTC
TRBV4-1	-	TRBD2	TRBJ2-5	CASSLRLAGQETQYF	TGCGCCAGCAGCCTAAGACTAGCGGGACAAGAGACCCAGTACTTC
TRBV4-3	-	-	TRBJ2-3	CASSQDSRGADTQYF	TGCGCCAGCAGCCAAGATAGCAGGGGTGCAGATACGCAGTATTTT
TRBV28	-	-	TRBJ1-2	CASSSPGRLSYGYTF	TGTGCCAGCAGTTCGCCGGGTCGACTCAGCTATGGCTACACCTTC
TRBV18	-	TRBD1	TRBJ2-5	CASSPVRTGVETQYF	TGTGCCAGCTCACCAGTCAGGACAGGGGTAGAGACCCAGTACTTC
TRBV7-3	-	-	TRBJ1-5	CASSLDQGRNQPQHF	TGTGCCAGCAGCTTAGATCAGGGCCGGAATCAGCCCCAGCATTTT
TRBV5-6	-	TRBD1	TRBJ1-2	CASSRDRGGYGYTF	TGTGCCAGCAGCCGGGACAGGGGAGGTTATGGCTACACCTTC
TRBV28	-	TRBD1	TRBJ2-1	CASSPRQGPNEQFF	TGTGCCAGCAGTCCACGACAGGGTCCTAATGAGCAGTTCTTC
TRBV27	-	-	TRBJ2-5	CASREGDISRTQYF	TGTGCCAGCAGGGAAGGGGACATATCGCGGACCCAGTACTTC
TRBV14	-	-	TRBJ1-2	CASSLSDIYGYTF	TGTGCCAGCAGTCTCTCTGACATCTATGGCTACACCTTC
TRBV6-5	-	-	TRBJ2-7	CASSYSNRDEQYF	TGTGCCAGCAGTTACTCGAACAGAGACGAGCAGTACTTC
TRBV2	-	TRBD2	TRBJ2-1	CASSNLAGGVTEQFF	TGTGCCAGCAGTAATCTAGCGGGAGGGGTCACTGAGCAGTTCTTC